This T cell receptor beta chain was retrieved from a study of cytotoxic CD8 clonotypes in ibrutinib-treated CLL. For the study at large: The taking of response samples occurred after a median about eleven months of treatment, with a range of 6 to 36.

The TCR beta libraries used approximately 2 micrograms of genomic DNA that came from cryopreserved PBMCs. Profiled with immunoSEQ multiplex PCR; TCRdb holds only in-frame clones, not every one. The data hold some 310,000 clones, with around four fifths observed a single time. CDR1 and CDR2 (germline): MGHRA, YSYEKL. V gave up 3 bases and J gave up 1 base, with 13 bases separating them. CDR3 length equals 16 residues. The input for sequencing was PBMCs, taken before ibrutinib treatment. The chain links TRBV4-1 to TRBJ1-5; a possible D gene is TRBD1 (5 bases). This clonotype originated in a human donor with chronic lymphocytic leukemia. The CDR3 sequence: CASSQLTRGSNQPQHF. The CDR3 DNA follows: TGCGCCAGCAGCCAGTTGACCCGGGGGAGCAATCAGCCCCAGCATTTT.